Included here is one T cell receptor beta chain sequence, with context. This clone's antigen is unknown. Qualities for individual bases were not recorded, and no much larger clone is one base off. The CDR3 measures 15 amino acids from cysteine to phenylalanine. Only the CDR3 region is kept as DNA, spanning 45 bases read in frame from base 1. The germline ends are 10 bases apart after V is trimmed by 4 bases and J by 1 base. Taken from the germline V gene, the CDR1 and CDR2 loops are SGHAT and FQNNGV. This sample was taken from a study of blood T cell repertoires in COVID-19 (TCRdb year 2020). In the study overall: Collaborator samples came from the United States, Italy and Spain and covered acute and convalescent phases of COVID-19. Deeply sampled blood TCRbeta repertoires from subjects exposed to, actively infected with, or recovered from COVID-19 were included in the dataset. The sample metadata nearly always contained a de-identified subject ID, COVID-19 status, age in years and sex. The samples were drawn from the first 160 participants of the ongoing ImmuneRACE study and from 950 to 1,500 subjects provided by 6 global collaborators. The material from the prospective study consisted of cDNA or gDNA derived from T cells, B-cell-depleted T cells, or PBMCs. Where HLA class I and class II types were available, the types were taken from metadata supplied by the sample provider, not from assay-based typing. A freely available public database, intended as a resource for researchers studying the immune response to SARS-CoV-2, is where the repertoires were released. Broad study findings and their caveats: The amount of clinical and demographic metadata varied by source and participant and was provided uncurated.

Enrolling through a virtual design, the prospective study's participants ranged in age from roughly 18 to 90 years and lived across 20 to 25 United States geographic areas. To assign participants to cohorts, the prospective study relied on clinical history that participants themselves reported in a screening survey and a study questionnaire. Recovered participants in ImmuneRACE Cohort 3 were defined as having two consecutive negative NP/OP PCR tests, clearance from a healthcare professional, or resolution of symptoms. In the prospective study, mobile phlebotomists collected whole blood, serum and a nasopharyngeal or oropharyngeal swab from each participant. Over a roughly 2-month period, participants in the prospective study had the option of providing additional blood draws and questionnaires. Before DNA extraction, prospective study blood samples were shipped either frozen or at room temperature.

TCRbeta CDR3 regions were amplified from genomic DNA by means of the immunoSEQ Assay, a bias-controlled multiplex PCR. Regarding the original processing steps: Nucleated cell counts per sample were estimated from amplification of reference gene primers within the assay. Sequence reads were collapsed and filtered to measure the absolute abundance of every unique TCRbeta CDR3 rearrangement. For each sample, productive Simpson clonality was calculated by taking the square root of Simpson's diversity index across productive rearrangements. The table was pulled from immuneACCESS by TCRdb, which kept in-frame rearrangements only. Such tables lose some clones; where checked, under half of the loss comes from unresolved V genes, and the rest has no known cause. V, J and clone size derive from that table, while D and trimming were established from the DNA sequence. This sample has some 460,000 clones in its table, and around 87% of those were observed once. The ten largest make up 0.7% of the sample.

The V gene is TRBV11-2 and the J gene is TRBJ2-2; a tentative D call is TRBD1 (5 bases match). This clonotype originated in a young woman who had recovered from COVID-19. Sequenced input: PBMCs or T cells enriched from blood (not recorded which). This receptor has the CDR3 CASSSVQGNTGELFF. The nucleotide sequence is given as TGTGCCAGCAGCTCTGTGCAGGGGAACACCGGGGAGCTGTTTTTT.